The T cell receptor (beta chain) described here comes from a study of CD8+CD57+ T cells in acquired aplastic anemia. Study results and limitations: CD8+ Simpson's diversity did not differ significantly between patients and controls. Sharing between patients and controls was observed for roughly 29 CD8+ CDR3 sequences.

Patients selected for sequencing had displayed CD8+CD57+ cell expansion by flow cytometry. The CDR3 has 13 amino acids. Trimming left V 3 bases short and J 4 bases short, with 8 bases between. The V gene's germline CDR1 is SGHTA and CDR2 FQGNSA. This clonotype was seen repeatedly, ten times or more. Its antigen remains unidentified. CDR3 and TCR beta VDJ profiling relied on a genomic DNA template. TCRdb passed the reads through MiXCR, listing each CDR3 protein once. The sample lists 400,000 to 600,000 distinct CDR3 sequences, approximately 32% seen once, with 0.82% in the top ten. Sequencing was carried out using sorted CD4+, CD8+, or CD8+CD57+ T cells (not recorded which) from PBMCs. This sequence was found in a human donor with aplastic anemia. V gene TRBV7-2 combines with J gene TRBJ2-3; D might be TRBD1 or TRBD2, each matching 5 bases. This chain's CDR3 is CASSFQGADTQYF. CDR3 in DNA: TGTGCCAGCAGCTTCCAGGGAGCAGATACGCAGTATTTT.